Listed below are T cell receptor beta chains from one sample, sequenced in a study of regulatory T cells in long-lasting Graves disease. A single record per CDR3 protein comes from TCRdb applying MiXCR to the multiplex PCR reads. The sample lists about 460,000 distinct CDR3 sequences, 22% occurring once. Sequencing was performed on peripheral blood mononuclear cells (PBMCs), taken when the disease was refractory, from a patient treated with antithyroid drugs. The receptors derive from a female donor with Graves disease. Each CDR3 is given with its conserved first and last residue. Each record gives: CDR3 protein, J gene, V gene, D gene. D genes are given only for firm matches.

CASRQGVDNQPQHF | TRBJ1-5 | TRBV28 | .
CASKTDRGRDNSPLHF | TRBJ1-6 | TRBV6-1 | TRBD1
CAISPGGNTEAFF | TRBJ1-1 | TRBV10-3 | .
CATPRGDVGITGELFF | TRBJ2-2 | TRBV2 | TRBD2
CAWIAARSYEQYF | TRBJ2-7 | TRBV30 | .
CAIGTSGGAFDNEQFF | TRBJ2-1 | TRBV19 | TRBD2
CASSLGGFETQYF | TRBJ2-5 | TRBV7-9 | .
CASSFVREVLGKLFF | TRBJ1-4 | TRBV12-3/TRBV12-4 | .
CASSEWGFQNTGELFF | TRBJ2-2 | TRBV28 | .
CSAFLQLNTEAFF | TRBJ1-1 | TRBV20-1 | .
CASSFSALNTEAFF | TRBJ1-1 | TRBV7-2 | .
CASSLLTGYTEAFF | TRBJ1-1 | TRBV28 | .
CASSFTAWDKYGYTF | TRBJ1-2 | TRBV27 | .
CASSLESGTGELFF | TRBJ2-2 | TRBV11-2 | .
CASSYDRYEQYF | TRBJ2-7 | TRBV6-5 | .
CASRSQGSLSYEQYF | TRBJ2-7 | TRBV2 | .
CASGHDGTGANVLTF | TRBJ2-6 | TRBV6-1 | .
CASSQAGGRQETQYF | TRBJ2-5 | TRBV3-1 | TRBD2
CSVEGSQGNTEAFF | TRBJ1-1 | TRBV29-1 | .
CASSPFSLYTEAFF | TRBJ1-1 | TRBV11-2 | .
CAWVPLGKGANTEAFF | TRBJ1-1 | TRBV30 | TRBD1
CASSSGFRNTGELFF | TRBJ2-2 | TRBV28 | .
CASSTLGRNLGEKLFF | TRBJ1-4 | TRBV3-1 | .
CSVERPGASEQYF | TRBJ2-7 | TRBV20-1 | .
CASSPQGPNTEAFF | TRBJ1-1 | TRBV27 | .
CASGAAGYGYTF | TRBJ1-2 | TRBV28 | .
CASSLLGTTEHYEQYF | TRBJ2-7 | TRBV7-2 | .
CSVEWTANTGELFF | TRBJ2-2 | TRBV29-1 | .
CASSVGDRATSYEQYF | TRBJ2-7 | TRBV9 | TRBD1
CASSVTGTYYGYTF | TRBJ1-2 | TRBV19 | .
CASSLSLSGNTIYF | TRBJ1-3 | TRBV2 | .
CASRGLWGQGGGEKLFF | TRBJ1-4 | TRBV28 | TRBD1
CASSSQGGQPQHF | TRBJ1-5 | TRBV12-3/TRBV12-4 | .
CASSAPGQMENIQYF | TRBJ2-4 | TRBV7-9 | TRBD1
CASSSGLAETQYF | TRBJ2-5 | TRBV7-6 | TRBD2
CASSQAGRVAEQYF | TRBJ2-7 | TRBV7-2 | .
CASSPGTASSYEQYF | TRBJ2-7 | TRBV28 | TRBD1
CASSYYGGDDEQYF | TRBJ2-7 | TRBV6-9 | .
CSATAGQGNTDTQYF | TRBJ2-3 | TRBV20-1 | TRBD1
CSVEGTGPLNYGYTF | TRBJ1-2 | TRBV29-1 | TRBD1
CSAGPTGTVYGYTF | TRBJ1-2 | TRBV29-1 | TRBD1
CASSEALSTNEKLFF | TRBJ1-4 | TRBV2 | .
CASRGESEQFF | TRBJ2-1 | TRBV5-1 | .
CASSVDPGREQYF | TRBJ2-7 | TRBV9 | .
CASSAFRVLGYYGYTF | TRBJ1-2 | TRBV6-1 | .